Sequencing of this T cell receptor (beta chain) was carried out in a study of blood T cells in healthy people across ages. Study-wide results and caveats: Estimates drawn from one million T cells were deemed to understate diversity. CMV infection status of these donors was not known. Age advanced and TCR beta diversity per million T cells fell, roughly linearly.

The V end lost 0 bases, the J end lost 7 bases, and 13 bases lay between the germline ends. CDR1 and CDR2 (germline): SGHRS, YFSETQ. The CDR3 loop spans 15 amino acids. On this clonotype itself: The target antigen is unknown.

Primed by a sample-barcoded 5' primer and a J-beta primer mix, a second PCR proceeded for about 6 to 11 cycles. All cDNA molecules were each tagged by a template-switch adaptor with 12 random nucleotides. TCRdb recomputed calls from the 5' RACE reads with MiXCR, one row per CDR3 protein. The repertoire holds about 640,000 distinct CDR3 sequences, with roughly three fifths as singletons. The sequence came from a man aged 60 to 69 in good health. The rearrangement uses TRBV5-1 and TRBJ1-4; D is possibly TRBD1 (5 bases). Material for sequencing was blood. In DNA form, the CDR3 reads TGCGCCAGCAGCTTGGGGGGCCAGTGGGGTGAAAAACTGTTTTTT. Translated, it gives CASSLGGQWGEKLFF.